This T cell receptor (beta chain) comes out of a study of blood T cells in healthy people across ages. Trimming pared 1 base from V and 0 bases from J, leaving 10 bases between. CDR3 length equals 15 residues. Per the germline V gene, CDR1 is SGHAT and CDR2 is FQDESV (reference sequence). Using a J-beta primer mix together with a sample-barcoded 5' primer, a second PCR was run for roughly 6 to 11 cycles. TCRdb re-called the 5' RACE reads through MiXCR, storing one row per CDR3 protein. Seen here are over 1,500,000 distinct CDR3 sequences, less than 50% observed once, and the top ten hold more than 2%.

Sequenced material: blood. The V and J genes are TRBV11-1 and TRBJ2-7, with D tentatively TRBD1 (6 bases). This clonotype originated in a woman aged 40 to 55 in good health. DNA of the CDR3: TGTGCCAGCAGCTTAGAAGACAGGTACTCCTACGAGCAGTACTTC. Amino acid sequence: CASSLEDRYSYEQYF.